This TCR beta chain stems from a study of cytomegalovirus exposure and HLA in healthy donors. Both 60 Vbeta primers and 13 Jbeta primers went into the PCR. In the source study's methods: Roughly 76 million unique TCR beta chains, roughly 11 million of them shared, were counted by a later analysis. Measured with immunoSEQ multiplex PCR; TCRdb has only the in-frame clones, and not every one. The V and J calls and clone size come from that table; D and trimming were worked out from the DNA. The table records 130,000 to 150,000 clones, around 77% of them present only once. This clone came up a few times. When sampled, the donors appeared nominally healthy, though they likely had unrecorded immune exposures. This CDR3 comprises 14 residues. The germline V gene encodes CDR1 MGHRA and CDR2 YSYEKL. V shed 2 bases and J shed 5 bases, with 12 bases lying between them.

The sequence was collected from a woman between 35 and 50 years old in good health and CMV-seropositive. Sequencing used PBMCs. The V gene is TRBV4-1, the J gene TRBJ1-2; D is possibly TRBD1 (5 bases). The CDR3 bases are TGCGCCAGCAGCCAACCGACAGAATCATATGGCTACACCTTC. This sequence encodes CASSQPTESYGYTF.